This is a list of T cell receptor beta chains from one sample in a study of shared clonotypes between healthy human individuals. Measured with immunoSEQ multiplex PCR; TCRdb has only the in-frame clones, and not every one. In the table there are more than 2 million clones, approximately 96% of which are singletons. Sequencing was carried out using naive CD4+ T cells sorted from blood. The receptors were sampled from a young man in good health. CDR3s include the opening cysteine and the closing phenylalanine or tryptophan. The order of the fields is CDR3 protein, CDR3 DNA, V gene, D gene, J gene, clone size. The D gene is left open where the match is weak. Size is omitted from some rows. Given values are once, few, many or a class for expanded clones.

CASRRVGNEQFF | TGTGCCAGCAGAAGGGTGGGGAATGAGCAGTTCTTC | TRBV5-8 | - | TRBJ2-1 | -
CASSRSGGRGWEQYF | TGCGCCAGCAGCCGGAGTGGCGGGAGAGGTTGGGAGCAGTACTTC | TRBV4-1 | TRBD2 | TRBJ2-7 | -
CAWDRVSNYGYTF | TGTGCCTGGGACAGGGTTTCTAACTATGGCTACACCTTC | TRBV30 | TRBD1 | TRBJ1-2 | -
CASQDTTYEQYF | TGTGCCAGCCAGGATACCACCTACGAGCAGTACTTC | TRBV6-1 | - | TRBJ2-7 | -
CAWGGTVRALVQYF | TGTGCCTGGGGTGGGACCGTTAGGGCCCTCGTGCAGTATTTT | TRBV30 | - | TRBJ2-3 | -
CASSFSFGGSTDTQYF | TGTGCCAGCAGCTTTTCTTTCGGCGGGAGCACAGATACGCAGTATTTT | TRBV7-2 | - | TRBJ2-3 | -
CASKWSQGADGYTF | TGTGCCAGCAAATGGTCCCAAGGTGCAGATGGCTACACCTTC | TRBV6-5 | - | TRBJ1-2 | -
CASSPRRTGELFF | TGTGCCAGCTCCCCCCGGCGGACCGGGGAGCTGTTTTTT | TRBV18 | - | TRBJ2-2 | -
CASSQAEGLDIQYF | TGCGCCAGCAGCCAAGCTGAGGGTTTAGACATTCAGTACTTC | TRBV4-3 | - | TRBJ2-4 | once
CASSKSAGTGDMLYTYGYTF | TGCGCCAGCAGCAAAAGTGCCGGGACAGGGGATATGCTATACACATATGGCTACACCTTC | TRBV5-1 | TRBD1 | TRBJ1-2 | once
CASSPRQTVSNYGYTF | TGTGCCAGCAGCCCCCGGCAGACAGTCTCTAACTATGGCTACACCTTC | TRBV9 | - | TRBJ1-2 | -
CASSPGTGRPWANEKLFF | TGTGCCAGCAGCCCCGGGACAGGAAGACCTTGGGCTAATGAAAAACTGTTTTTT | TRBV2 | TRBD1 | TRBJ1-4 | -
CASSDIASGRARNEQFF | TGTGCCAGCAGTGATATCGCTAGCGGGAGGGCGAGAAATGAGCAGTTCTTC | TRBV2 | TRBD2 | TRBJ2-1 | -
CASSPRGRREETQYF | TGTGCCAGCAGCCCAAGGGGCCGCCGGGAGGAGACCCAGTACTTC | TRBV7-2 | - | TRBJ2-5 | -
CASSSTDTGSTDTQYF | TGTGCCAGCAGCTCGACAGACACAGGTTCCACAGATACGCAGTATTTT | TRBV7-2 | - | TRBJ2-3 | -
CASSWGQVGNEKLFF | TGTGCCAGCAGCTGGGGACAGGTCGGAAATGAAAAACTGTTTTTT | TRBV5-6 | TRBD1 | TRBJ1-4 | -
CASSRDLPYGYTF | TGTGCCAGCAGCAGGGACCTCCCCTATGGCTACACCTTC | TRBV5-6 | - | TRBJ1-2 | -
CASSFPTPDTQYF | TGTGCCAGCAGCTTCCCCACCCCAGATACGCAGTATTTT | TRBV7-2 | - | TRBJ2-3 | -
CASGGNPWGYTF | TGTGCCAGCGGGGGAAACCCGTGGGGCTACACCTTC | TRBV2 | - | TRBJ1-2 | -
CAWSVVLAVGNEQFF | TGTGCCTGGAGTGTTGTACTAGCGGTTGGGAATGAGCAGTTCTTC | TRBV30 | TRBD2 | TRBJ2-1 | -
CASRQGLGETQYF | TGTGCCAGCAGACAGGGTTTAGGGGAGACCCAGTACTTC | TRBV2 | - | TRBJ2-5 | -
CACGQMNTEAFF | TGTGCCTGCGGACAGATGAACACTGAAGCTTTCTTT | TRBV30 | - | TRBJ1-1 | -
CASSLRGDSNQPQHF | TGCGCCAGCAGCTTGCGGGGAGATAGCAATCAGCCCCAGCATTTT | TRBV5-1 | - | TRBJ1-5 | -
CATSRDFSADGYTF | TGTGCCACCAGCAGAGATTTTTCGGCCGATGGCTACACCTTC | TRBV15 | - | TRBJ1-2 | -
CASSLAPLAGGEQFF | TGTGCCAGCAGCTTAGCGCCGCTAGCGGGGGGGGAGCAGTTCTTC | TRBV7-6 | TRBD2 | TRBJ2-1 | -
CASSWGTGEGYTF | TGTGCCAGCAGCTGGGGGACAGGGGAGGGCTACACCTTC | TRBV7-9 | TRBD1 | TRBJ1-2 | -
CASSEVGQSYGYTF | TGTGCCAGCAGTGAAGTTGGCCAGAGCTATGGCTACACCTTC | TRBV2 | - | TRBJ1-2 | -
CASTGVTEAFF | TGTGCCAGTACAGGGGTCACTGAAGCTTTCTTT | TRBV19 | - | TRBJ1-1 | -
CAWRWTASYGYTF | TGTGCCTGGAGGTGGACAGCCTCCTATGGCTACACCTTC | TRBV30 | - | TRBJ1-2 | -
CASSLVFSGKETQYF | TGTGCCAGCAGCTTGGTTTTTTCTGGGAAAGAGACCCAGTACTTC | TRBV5-4 | - | TRBJ2-5 | -
CASRPYFQGDTQYF | TGTGCCAGCAGACCTTATTTTCAGGGGGATACGCAGTATTTT | TRBV6-5 | - | TRBJ2-3 | -
CASRGGLLAYEQYF | TGTGCCAGCCGCGGCGGACTTCTAGCCTACGAGCAGTACTTC | TRBV2 | - | TRBJ2-7 | -
CASSGGHLNTEAFF | TGTGCCAGCAGCGGAGGACACCTGAACACTGAAGCTTTCTTT | TRBV9 | - | TRBJ1-1 | -
CASTKGGVTDTQYF | TGTGCCAGCACCAAAGGGGGTGTAACAGATACGCAGTATTTT | TRBV6-1 | - | TRBJ2-3 | -
CASTSLPGQGDGNQPQHF | TGTGCCAGCACTTCTTTACCGGGACAGGGAGATGGCAATCAGCCCCAGCATTTT | TRBV28 | TRBD1 | TRBJ1-5 | -
CASSLRGTGELFF | TGTGCCAGCAGCCTGCGTGGGACCGGGGAGCTGTTTTTT | TRBV7-2 | - | TRBJ2-2 | once
CASSFGGREKLFF | TGTGCCAGCAGTTTTGGGGGAAGGGAAAAACTGTTTTTT | TRBV28 | - | TRBJ1-4 | -
CASSLFRTYTDTQYF | TGTGCCAGCAGTCTGTTCAGGACGTACACAGATACGCAGTATTTT | TRBV27 | - | TRBJ2-3 | once
CASSPRTLVNTEAFF | TGTGCCAGCAGCCCACGGACACTGGTGAACACTGAAGCTTTCTTT | TRBV11-2 | - | TRBJ1-1 | -
CASSLGTGDNQPQHF | TGTGCCAGCAGCCTAGGGACAGGGGACAATCAGCCCCAGCATTTT | TRBV6-4 | TRBD1 | TRBJ1-5 | once
CAWRASSDSPLHF | TGTGCCTGGAGGGCCTCGTCGGACTCACCCCTCCACTTT | TRBV30 | - | TRBJ1-6 | once
CASSLGSGLATDTQYF | TGTGCCAGCAGCTTAGGCTCCGGACTAGCAACGGATACGCAGTATTTT | TRBV13 | TRBD2 | TRBJ2-3 | -
CASRPAGTASYEQYF | TGTGCCAGCAGGCCCGCCGGGACAGCCTCCTACGAGCAGTACTTC | TRBV2 | TRBD1 | TRBJ2-7 | -
CASSPDRQGLTDTQYF | TGTGCCAGCTCACCGGATCGACAGGGTTTGACAGATACGCAGTATTTT | TRBV18 | TRBD1 | TRBJ2-3 | -
CASSLASGSTDTQYF | TGTGCCAGCAGCTTGGCCAGCGGGAGCACAGATACGCAGTATTTT | TRBV5-4 | - | TRBJ2-3 | -
CASSSQPVDTQYF | TGTGCCAGCTCATCCCAGCCCGTGGATACGCAGTATTTT | TRBV18 | - | TRBJ2-3 | -
CASSQALVGGYGYTF | TGCGCCAGCAGCCAAGCCCTTGTTGGGGGATATGGCTACACCTTC | TRBV4-3 | - | TRBJ1-2 | -
CASSLRDRGVEQYF | TGTGCCAGCAGTTTAAGGGACAGGGGCGTCGAGCAGTACTTC | TRBV27 | TRBD1 | TRBJ2-7 | -
CASSYGGTNTEAFF | TGTGCCAGCAGTTATGGGGGGACAAACACTGAAGCTTTCTTT | TRBV6-6 | - | TRBJ1-1 | -
CAVAGTSGTDTQYF | TGTGCCGTAGCCGGGACTAGCGGTACAGATACGCAGTATTTT | TRBV10-3 | TRBD2 | TRBJ2-3 | -
CASSLEESAEAFF | TGCGCCAGCAGCTTGGAGGAGTCTGCTGAAGCTTTCTTT | TRBV5-1 | - | TRBJ1-1 | -
CASSPRQGNYGYTF | TGTGCCAGCAGTCCCCGACAGGGCAACTATGGCTACACCTTC | TRBV27 | TRBD1 | TRBJ1-2 | -
CSVGGGSSYNEQFF | TGCAGCGTTGGAGGGGGGAGCTCCTACAATGAGCAGTTCTTC | TRBV29-1 | - | TRBJ2-1 | once
CASRVGVTEAFF | TGTGCCAGTAGGGTGGGCGTCACTGAAGCTTTCTTT | TRBV19 | - | TRBJ1-1 | -